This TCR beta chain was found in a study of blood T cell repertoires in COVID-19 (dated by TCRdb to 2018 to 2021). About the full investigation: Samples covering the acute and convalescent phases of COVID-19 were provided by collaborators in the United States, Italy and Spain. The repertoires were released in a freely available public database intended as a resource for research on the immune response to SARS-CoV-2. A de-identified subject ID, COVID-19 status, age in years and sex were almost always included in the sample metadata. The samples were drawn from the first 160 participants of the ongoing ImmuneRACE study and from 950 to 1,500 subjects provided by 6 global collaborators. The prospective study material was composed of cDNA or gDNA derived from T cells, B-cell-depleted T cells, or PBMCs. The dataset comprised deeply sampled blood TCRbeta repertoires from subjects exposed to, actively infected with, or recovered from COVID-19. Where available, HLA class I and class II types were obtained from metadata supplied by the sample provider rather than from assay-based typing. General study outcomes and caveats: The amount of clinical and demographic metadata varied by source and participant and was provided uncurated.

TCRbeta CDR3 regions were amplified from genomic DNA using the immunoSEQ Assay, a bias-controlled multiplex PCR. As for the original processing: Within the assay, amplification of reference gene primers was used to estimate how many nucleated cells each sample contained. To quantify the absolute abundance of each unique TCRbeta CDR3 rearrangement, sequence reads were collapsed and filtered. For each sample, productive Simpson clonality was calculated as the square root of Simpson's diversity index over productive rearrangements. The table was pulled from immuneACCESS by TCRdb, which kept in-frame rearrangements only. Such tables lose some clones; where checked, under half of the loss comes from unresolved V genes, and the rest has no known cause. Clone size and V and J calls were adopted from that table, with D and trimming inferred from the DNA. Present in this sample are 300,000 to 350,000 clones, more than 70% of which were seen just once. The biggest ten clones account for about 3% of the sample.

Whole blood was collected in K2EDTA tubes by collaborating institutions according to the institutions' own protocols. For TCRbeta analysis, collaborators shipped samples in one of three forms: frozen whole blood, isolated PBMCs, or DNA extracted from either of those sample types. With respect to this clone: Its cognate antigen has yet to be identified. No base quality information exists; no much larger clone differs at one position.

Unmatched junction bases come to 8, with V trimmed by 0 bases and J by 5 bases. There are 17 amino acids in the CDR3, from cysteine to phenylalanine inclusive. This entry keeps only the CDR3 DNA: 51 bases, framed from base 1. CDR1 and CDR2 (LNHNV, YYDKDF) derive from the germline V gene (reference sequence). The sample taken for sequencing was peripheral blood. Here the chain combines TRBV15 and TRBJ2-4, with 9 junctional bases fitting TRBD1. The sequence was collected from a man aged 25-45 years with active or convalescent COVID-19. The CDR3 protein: CATSREAMGQGENIQYF. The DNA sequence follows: TGTGCCACCAGCAGAGAAGCTATGGGACAGGGTGAAAACATTCAGTACTTC.